The T cell receptor beta chain under discussion was sequenced for a study of cytomegalovirus exposure and HLA in healthy donors. Regarding the study as a whole: Whilst most TCR sequences proved rare, a subset of public TCRs occurred across many donors.

This table comes from immunoSEQ multiplex PCR, and its TCRdb copy is limited to in-frame clones, with some not included. The sample includes 80,000 to 90,000 clones, around 96% seen only once; the top ten take more than 0.65%. As concerns this clone: Its antigen is currently unknown.

The CDR3 is made up of 15 amino acids. V was clipped by 5 bases and J by 3 bases, with 14 bases between them. The germline V gene encodes CDR1 WSHSY and CDR2 SAAADI. The chain links TRBV10-2 to TRBJ1-5, with D perhaps TRBD1 (5 bases). This TCR was recovered from a man younger than 30 in good health and CMV-seronegative. Material: PBMCs. CDR3 coding DNA: TGCGCCAGCAGTTTGGCGGGCGGGACCAATCAGCCCCAGCATTTT. This gives the protein CASSLAGGTNQPQHF.